Listed below are T cell receptor beta chains from one sample, sequenced in a study of monozygotic twins with inflammatory bowel disease. TCRdb reprocessed the 5' RACE reads; each CDR3 protein has one entry and no DNA is given. In total, the table holds roughly 200,000 distinct CDR3 sequences. Sample: blood. The receptors come from a human donor with ulcerative colitis or Crohn's disease, or a healthy co-twin of an affected twin (not recorded which). CDR3s include the opening cysteine and the closing phenylalanine or tryptophan. The order of the fields is J gene, V gene, CDR3 protein.

J: TRBJ1-4; V: TRBV7-8; CDR3: CASNPMGDRGEKLFF
J: TRBJ2-7; V: TRBV15; CDR3: CATSRDRRTVDEQYF
J: TRBJ2-1; V: TRBV12-3/TRBV12-4; CDR3: CASRESPLGRQQFF
J: TRBJ2-2; V: TRBV12-3/TRBV12-4; CDR3: CASSPRDKRTGELFF
J: TRBJ2-2; V: TRBV12-3/TRBV12-4; CDR3: CASSPMAGELFF
J: TRBJ2-3; V: TRBV12-3/TRBV12-4; CDR3: CASSLGGQGVTDTQYF
J: TRBJ2-1; V: TRBV4-2; CDR3: CASSQDRGRATVREGLREQFF
J: TRBJ2-6; V: TRBV5-1; CDR3: CASSLAFTSGANVLTF
J: TRBJ2-1; V: TRBV4-1; CDR3: CASSPATGLVYNEQFF
J: TRBJ2-3; V: TRBV2; CDR3: CATSGQAGGTDTQYF
J: TRBJ2-2; V: TRBV7-3; CDR3: CASRGRGANTGELFF
J: TRBJ2-2; V: TRBV5-1; CDR3: CASSRTPNGGNTGELFF
J: TRBJ2-7; V: TRBV6-5; CDR3: CASRAQGEQYF
J: TRBJ2-3; V: TRBV3-1; CDR3: CASSRFQAADTQYF
J: TRBJ1-1; V: TRBV18; CDR3: CASSPLRSRDTEAFF
J: TRBJ2-7; V: TRBV4-3; CDR3: CASSQGVGQGLYEQYF
J: TRBJ1-6; V: TRBV4-3; CDR3: CASSQEFDRGNSPLHF
J: TRBJ2-7; V: TRBV7-2; CDR3: CASSLAPVIAGGRPEQYF
J: TRBJ1-4; V: TRBV15; CDR3: CATSPATVSWGKLFF
J: TRBJ1-2; V: TRBV12-3/TRBV12-4; CDR3: CASSPRQADSNYGYTF
J: TRBJ2-4; V: TRBV6-1; CDR3: CASRPTSGVAKNIQYF
J: TRBJ2-2; V: TRBV6-2/TRBV6-3; CDR3: CASSFTTGDVGELFF